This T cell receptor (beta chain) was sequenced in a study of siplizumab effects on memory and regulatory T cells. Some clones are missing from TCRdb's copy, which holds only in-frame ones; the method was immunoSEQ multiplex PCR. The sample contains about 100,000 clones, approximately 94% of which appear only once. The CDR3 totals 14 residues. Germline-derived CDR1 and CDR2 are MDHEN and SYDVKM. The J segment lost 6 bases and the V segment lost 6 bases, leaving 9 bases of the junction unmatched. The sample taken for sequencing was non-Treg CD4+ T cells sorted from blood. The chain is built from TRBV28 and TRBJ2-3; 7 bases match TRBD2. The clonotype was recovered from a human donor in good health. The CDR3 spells CASSLGGGWDTQYF. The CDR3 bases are TGTGCCAGCAGCCTTGGCGGGGGTTGGGATACGCAGTATTTT.